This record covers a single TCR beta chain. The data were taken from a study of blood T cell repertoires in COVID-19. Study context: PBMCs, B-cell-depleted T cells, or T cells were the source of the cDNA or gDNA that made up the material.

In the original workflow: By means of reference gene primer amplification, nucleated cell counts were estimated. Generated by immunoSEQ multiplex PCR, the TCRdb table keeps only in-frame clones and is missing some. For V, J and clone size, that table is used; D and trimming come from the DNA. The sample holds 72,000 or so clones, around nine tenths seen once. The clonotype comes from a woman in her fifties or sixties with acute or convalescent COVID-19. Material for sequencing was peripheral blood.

The CDR3 sequence is CASSLGQEYGYTF. Written as DNA, the CDR3 is TGTGCCAGCAGCTTGGGACAGGAATATGGCTACACCTTC. This chain connects TRBV7-2 to TRBJ1-2; TRBD1 matches 8 bases. CDR3 length: 13 amino acids. Germline values: CDR1 SGHTA, CDR2 FQGNSA. Losses at the gene ends were 3 bases for V and 5 bases for J; bases not matched to a gene: 2.